This T cell receptor beta chain was profiled in a study of blood T cells in healthy people across ages. The authors ran a second PCR of roughly 6 to 12 cycles using a sample-barcoded 5' primer and a J-beta primer mix. TCRdb reanalysed the 5' RACE reads using MiXCR and keeps one entry per CDR3 protein. The sample carries around 800,000 distinct CDR3 sequences, about 48% recorded once. The table lists this clonotype with a few counts. The V and J ends lost 4 bases and 3 bases, in that order; junction bases with no gene match: 9. Looked up from germline, CDR1 is MNHEY and CDR2 is SMNVEV (reference sequence). The CDR3 extends over 15 amino acids.

The sequencing input was blood. The clonotype was recovered from a man aged 80 or over in good health. This sequence joins TRBV27 and TRBJ2-7; 7 positions match TRBD2. CDR3 nucleotides: TGTGCCAGCAGTTCCGTGGCGGGAGAGGGCTACGAGCAGTACTTC. Residues: CASSSVAGEGYEQYF.